The 28 T cell receptor beta chains below come from one sample, sequenced in a study of T-cell memory formation after mild COVID-19. TCRdb recomputed calls from the 5' RACE reads with MiXCR, one row per CDR3 protein. The sample holds about 190,000 distinct CDR3 sequences; 10% are singletons and the top ten take approximately 3%. Sample: PBMCs or a T cell subset sorted from them (not recorded which). Receptors were obtained from a man aged 18-30 years who had mild COVID-19 (a few samples of this study predate the infection). Cell type and time point are not known.

This clonotype was detected many times. J is TRBJ2-3 and V is TRBV7-2, with TRBD2 as a possible D gene (6 bases). The CDR3 has 14 residues. Germline lookup yields CDR1 SGHTA and CDR2 FQGNSA. V lost 5 bases and J 2 bases, leaving 11 bases between the germline ends. The CDR3 is CASSHGTLTDTQYF. Here the CDR3 DNA reads TGTGCCAGCAGCCACGGGACTCTCACAGATACGCAGTATTTT.

This chain connects TRBV6-5 to TRBJ1-2, with D maybe TRBD1 (6 bases). This CDR3 has 15 amino acids. Trimming took off 0 bases at V and 11 bases at J, with 19 bases between the two ends. The V gene's germline CDR1 is MNHEY and CDR2 SVGAGI. The CDR3 DNA is TGTGCCAGCAGTTACTCAGGGGGACTACCCCGAAGGTACACCTTC. Protein sequence: CASSYSGGLPRRYTF.

This clonotype came up many times. The chain has TRBV5-1 and TRBJ2-7; 7 bases map to TRBD1. J gave up 4 bases and V 0 bases, and 4 bases lay outside the gene matches. Germline V lookup: CDR1 SGHRS, CDR2 YFSETQ. The CDR3 is 14 residues long. The CDR3 DNA reads TGCGCCAGCAGCTTGGCCGGGACAGAGTACGAGCAGTACTTC. Amino acid sequence: CASSLAGTEYEQYF.

This clonotype was observed many times. This chain connects TRBV7-9 to TRBJ1-1; tentative D call: TRBD1 (6 bases). This CDR3 is built from 15 residues. V lost 2 bases, J lost 3 bases, and 13 bases lay in between. Germline V gene data show CDR1 as SEHNR and CDR2 as FQNEAQ (reference sequence). The chain's CDR3 is CASSLQGIGDTEAFF. As DNA, the CDR3 is TGTGCCAGCAGCTTACAGGGGATTGGAGACACTGAAGCTTTCTTT.

In this sample, this clonotype turned up many times. V and J are TRBV7-2 and TRBJ1-1, with 7 bases aligning to TRBD1. The CDR3 contains 12 residues. Trimming took 1 base from V and 11 from J; bases not matched to a gene: 4. Germline values: CDR1 SGHTA, CDR2 FQGNSA. CDR3 in DNA: TGTGCCAGCAGCTTAGGCCCACAGGGGGCTTTCTTT. This gives the protein CASSLGPQGAFF.

The chain joins TRBV7-2 to TRBJ1-6, with TRBD1 identical over 7 bases. This CDR3 spans 15 amino acids. With V trimmed by 1 base and J by 10 bases, 7 bases remained unmatched. Germline CDR1 reads SGHTA; CDR2 reads FQGNSA. The DNA of the CDR3 is TGTGCCAGCAGCTTAGAGGAGGGGGCGTGGTCACCCCTCCACTTT. Protein product: CASSLEEGAWSPLHF.

The CDR3 loop reads CASSPSETSTDTQYF. CDR3 bases: TGTGCCAGCTCACCGTCAGAAACTAGCACAGATACGCAGTATTTT. The genes are TRBV18 and TRBJ2-3; no firm D call. The V gene's germline CDR1 is KGHSH and CDR2 LQKENI. This CDR3 contains 15 residues. The V end lost 3 bases, the J end lost 0 bases, and 10 bases lay between the germline ends.

The chain couples TRBV5-6 to TRBJ1-5; D unresolved. The CDR3 contains 12 residues. In germline, CDR1 is SGHDT, CDR2 YYEEEE. Trimming stripped 9 bases from V and 4 bases from J, with 11 bases between. The CDR3 region is CAIGGCNQPQHF. The CDR3 nucleotides read TGTGCCATTGGCGGGTGTAATCAGCCCCAGCATTTT.

This clonotype was detected only a few times. The chain combines TRBV20-1 with TRBJ2-5; D unresolved. V was trimmed by 2 bases and J by 4 bases, leaving 8 bases between them. Per the germline V gene, CDR1 is DFQATT and CDR2 is SNEGSKA (reference sequence). The CDR3 is 12 residues long. The CDR3 spells CSARYVGETQYF. The CDR3 DNA reads TGCAGTGCTAGATATGTCGGAGAGACCCAGTACTTC.

This clonotype turned up a few times. The rearrangement links TRBV6-6 to TRBJ1-1; D is undetermined. The CDR3 extends over 14 amino acids. The V end lost 0 bases, the J end lost 6 bases, and 11 bases lay between the germline ends. Germline CDR1 MNHNY, CDR2 SVGAGI (reference sequence). CDR3 sequence reads: CASSYSLGISEAFF. For the CDR3, the DNA is TGTGCCAGCAGTTACTCCCTCGGGATCTCTGAAGCTTTCTTT.

This chain joins TRBV9 and TRBJ2-5; a possible D gene is TRBD1 (5 bases). The CDR3 extends over 15 amino acids. The V gene's germline CDR1 is SGDLS and CDR2 YYNGEE. V gave up 0 bases and J gave up 7 bases, with 16 bases separating them. The CDR3 DNA reads TGTGCCAGCAGCGTAGAACCCACAGGATTAGGGACCCAGTACTTC. Translating it yields CASSVEPTGLGTQYF.

This chain connects TRBV11-2 to TRBJ2-7, with TRBD1 matching over 10 bases. CDR1 is SGHAT and CDR2 is FQNNGV in the germline V gene. CDR3 length equals 15 residues. V was clipped by 5 bases and J by 1 base; unmatched bases: 5. The CDR3 DNA reads TGTGCCAGCAGCACGCGGGACAGGGGTTCCTACGAGCAGTACTTC. It is translated as CASSTRDRGSYEQYF.

V and J are TRBV6-6 and TRBJ2-7, with TRBD1 identical over 9 bases. CDR3 length: 12 amino acids. Germline CDR1 and CDR2: MNHNY and SVGAGI (reference sequence). The CDR3 spells CASTQDRDRVHV. The CDR3 nucleotides are TGTGCCAGCACTCAGGACCGGGACAGGGTACACGTC.

The sample holds a few counts of this clonotype. This rearrangement joins TRBV5-1 to TRBJ2-5; either TRBD1 or TRBD2 may fit D (5 bases each). Between the trimmed V and J ends, which lost 6 bases and 5 bases, there was a span of 23 bases. CDR3 size: 16 residues. From germline, CDR1 is SGHRS and CDR2 YFSETQ. The CDR3 region is CASTLSRGPLGETQYF. The DNA of the CDR3 is TGCGCCAGCACCCTTTCCCGGGGCCCGTTGGGGGAGACCCAGTACTTC.

This clonotype was detected only a few times. V and J are TRBV7-2 and TRBJ1-4; no clear D. From germline, CDR1 is SGHTA and CDR2 FQGNSA. This CDR3 spans 15 amino acids. The V and J ends lost 5 bases and 2 bases respectively, with 12 bases between them. CDR3: CASSLRITTNEKLFF. The CDR3 bases are TGTGCCAGCAGCCTTAGAATTACCACTAATGAAAAACTGTTTTTT.

In its sample, this clonotype was seen a few times. V gene TRBV20-1 combines with J gene TRBJ1-1, with D unresolved. The CDR3 length is 13 residues. Deletions cut 2 bases from V and 0 bases from J, with 7 bases between. Germline V lookup: CDR1 DFQATT, CDR2 SNEGSKA (reference sequence). The CDR3 is CSARPRMNTEAFF. For the CDR3, the DNA is TGCAGTGCTAGACCCAGGATGAACACTGAAGCTTTCTTT.

This clonotype was seen many times. The chain uses TRBV6-5 and TRBJ1-1, with 7 bases identical to TRBD1. The V and J ends lost 4 bases and 1 base, in that order; junction bases with no gene match: 3. Looked up from germline, CDR1 is MNHEY and CDR2 is SVGAGI. CDR3 length equals 14 residues. CDR3 coding DNA: TGTGCCAGCAGTTCAGGGGGGAGGAACACTGAAGCTTTCTTT. Translating it yields CASSSGGRNTEAFF.

The chain employs TRBV19 and TRBJ1-6; maybe TRBD1 (6 bases). Trimming removed 6 bases at V and 10 bases at J, with 19 bases between. This CDR3 comprises 15 residues. The germline CDR1 and CDR2 sequences are LNHDA and SQIVND (reference sequence). The CDR3 DNA is TGTGCCAGTAGCCGACAGGCCGCCGGGGGATCACCCCTCCACTTT. Its protein is CASSRQAAGGSPLHF.

The chain uses TRBV28 and TRBJ2-5, with 7 bases lining up with TRBD1. The trim removed 6 bases at V and 2 bases at J, leaving 9 bases unmatched. In germline, CDR1 is MDHEN, CDR2 SYDVKM. The length of the CDR3 is 15 residues. The CDR3 sequence is CASRNRGSWQETQYF. For the CDR3, the DNA is TGTGCCAGCAGAAACAGGGGATCTTGGCAAGAGACCCAGTACTTC.

The V call is TRBV27, the J call TRBJ2-7; the D gene is possibly TRBD2 (6 bases). V was cut by 5 bases and J by 6 bases, with 20 bases left in between. CDR1 MNHEY and CDR2 SMNVEV come from the germline V gene (reference sequence). The CDR3 runs to 15 residues. CDR3 nucleotides: TGTGCCAGCAGTGCTAAGACGGCTAGGGGAGGCGAGCAGTACGTC. Translating it yields CASSAKTARGGEQYV.

The CDR3 DNA follows: TGTGCCAGCAGCTTGGACCGCCCCTGGAGAGCTTTCTTT. Residues: CASSLDRPWRAFF. The chain recombines TRBV5-5 with TRBJ1-1, with unresolved D. Germline CDR1 SGHKS, CDR2 YYEKEE (reference sequence). V was trimmed by 0 bases and J by 10 bases, leaving 13 bases between them. The CDR3 runs to 13 residues.

The sample holds a few counts of this clonotype. The J gene is TRBJ2-1, the V gene TRBV27, with TRBD1 identical over 7 bases. The V gene's germline CDR1 is MNHEY and CDR2 SMNVEV (reference sequence). Trimming cost V 8 bases and J 1 base; bases outside gene matches: 5. The CDR3 length is 14 residues. This CDR3 reads CASLRTGSYNEQFF. CDR3 DNA sequence: TGTGCCAGCCTTCGGACAGGATCCTACAATGAGCAGTTCTTC.

This clonotype has only a few counts. CDR3 nucleotides: TGCGCCAGCAGCTCCCCGCTGGGACTAGCGGGGGGTGGGAGTTCCTACGAGCAGTACGTC. Encoded protein: CASSSPLGLAGGGSSYEQYV. The V and J genes are TRBV5-1 and TRBJ2-7; 15 bases are shared with TRBD2. The CDR3 contains 20 residues. Per the germline V gene, CDR1 is SGHRS and CDR2 is YFSETQ. V lost 3 bases, J lost 1 base, and 14 bases stayed unmatched.

This clonotype was found a few times. The chain carries TRBV15 and TRBJ2-5; 9 positions agree with TRBD1. CDR3 size: 13 residues. V shed 5 bases, J shed 7 bases, and the junction held 5 bases outside the gene matches. The V gene's germline CDR1 is LNHNV and CDR2 YYDKDF (reference sequence). The CDR3 loop reads CATSGDRAGTQYF. The CDR3, as DNA: TGTGCCACCAGCGGGGACAGGGCGGGGACCCAGTACTTC.

V and J are TRBV7-2 and TRBJ2-7; D might be TRBD2 (5 bases). The germline CDR1 and CDR2 sequences are SGHTA and FQGNSA. Trimming took 3 bases from V and 4 from J, leaving 10 bases between them. This CDR3 contains 13 residues. The CDR3 is CASSLQPGYEQYV. Here the CDR3 DNA reads TGTGCCAGCAGCTTGCAGCCGGGGTACGAGCAGTACGTC.

V usage is TRBV5-4 and J usage is TRBJ1-6, with unresolved D. The length of the CDR3 is 15 residues. Looked up from germline, CDR1 is SGHNT and CDR2 is YYREEE (reference sequence). The V gene lost 4 bases and the J gene lost 7 bases, with 15 bases spanning the gap. For the CDR3, the DNA is TGTGCCAGCAGCGGGAAAGGACGGGTAAATTCACCCCTCCACTTT. It is translated as CASSGKGRVNSPLHF.

The J gene is TRBJ2-1, the V gene TRBV5-1; 9 bases map to TRBD1. The CDR3 runs to 17 residues. Germline V CDR1 and CDR2: SGHRS, YFSETQ. The V and J ends lost 2 bases and 4 bases, in that order; junction bases with no gene match: 10. CDR3: CASSFLSGTGTYNEQFF. The CDR3 coding sequence is TGCGCCAGCAGCTTCCTATCCGGGACAGGGACATACAATGAGCAGTTCTTC. Complete variable domain (other parts from reference TRBV5-1 and TRBJ2-1): KAGVTQTPRYLIKTRGQQVTLSCSPISGHRSVSWYQQTPGQGLQFLFEYFSETQRNKGNFPGRFSGRQFSNSRSEMNVSTLELGDSALYLCASSFLSGTGTYNEQFFGPGTRLTVL.

This clonotype appeared a few times. V gene TRBV7-9 combines with J gene TRBJ1-5, with D maybe TRBD1 (6 bases). Trimming stripped 5 bases from V and 2 bases from J, with 10 bases between. The germline gives CDR1 SEHNR, CDR2 FQNEAQ (reference sequence). The CDR3 loop spans 14 amino acids. CDR3 bases: TGTGCCAGCAGCCAGGACAGTGGCAATCAGCCCCAGCATTTT. Amino acids: CASSQDSGNQPQHF.